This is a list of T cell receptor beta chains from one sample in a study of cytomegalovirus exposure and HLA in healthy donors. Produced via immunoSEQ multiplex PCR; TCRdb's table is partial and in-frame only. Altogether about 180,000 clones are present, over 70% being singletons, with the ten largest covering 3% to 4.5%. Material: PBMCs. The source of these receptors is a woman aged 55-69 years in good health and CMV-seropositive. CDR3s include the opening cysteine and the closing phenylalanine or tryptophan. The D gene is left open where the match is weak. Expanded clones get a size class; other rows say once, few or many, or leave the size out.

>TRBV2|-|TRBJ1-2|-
TGTGCCAGCAGTGAGGCGGGGTATGGCTACACCTTC
CASSEAGYGYTF
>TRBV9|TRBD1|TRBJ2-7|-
TGTGCCAGCAGCGTAGACTACAGGGGCTACGAGCAGTACTTC
CASSVDYRGYEQYF
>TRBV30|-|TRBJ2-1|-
TGTGCCTGGAGTGTAAGGGGTGGTGAGCAGTTCTTC
CAWSVRGGEQFF
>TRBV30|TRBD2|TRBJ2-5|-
TGTGCCTGGAGTGTACTAGCGGGGAGGACGGAGACCCAGTACTTC
CAWSVLAGRTETQYF
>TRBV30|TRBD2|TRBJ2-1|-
TGTGCCTGGAAGGCGCTGGGACTAGCGGGAGTGGATGAGCAGTTCTTC
CAWKALGLAGVDEQFF
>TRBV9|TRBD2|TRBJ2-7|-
TGTGCCAGCAGCGTAGGGTCTAGCGGGGGTCTCCACGAGCAGTACTTC
CASSVGSSGGLHEQYF
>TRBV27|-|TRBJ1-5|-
TGTGCCAGCAGTCCACAGGGTAGGGTGAGCAATCAGCCCCAGCATTTT
CASSPQGRVSNQPQHF
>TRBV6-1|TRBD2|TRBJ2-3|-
TGTGCCAGCAGGGGACTATCCACAGATACGCAGTATTTT
CASRGLSTDTQYF
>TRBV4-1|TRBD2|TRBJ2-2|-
TGCGCCAGCAGCCAACCGACTAGCGGGAGGGCTGGGGAGCTGTTTTTT
CASSQPTSGRAGELFF
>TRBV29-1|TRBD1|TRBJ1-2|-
TGCAGCGTCGGGGGACAGTATGGCTACACCTTC
CSVGGQYGYTF
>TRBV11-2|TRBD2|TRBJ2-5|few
TGTGCCAGCAGCCTGGGACTAGCGGAAGAGACCCAGTACTTC
CASSLGLAEETQYF
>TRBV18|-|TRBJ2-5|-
TGTGCCAGCCGAAGCCAACTGGCGGGCCCTGAAGAGACCCAGTACTTC
CASRSQLAGPEETQYF
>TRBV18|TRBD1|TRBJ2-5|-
TGTGCCAGCTCACGCACAATGACAGGGGGTGGCGAGACCCAGTACTTC
CASSRTMTGGGETQYF
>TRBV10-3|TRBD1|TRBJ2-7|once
TGTGCCACCCGGAGCCCTAGGGGGACAGAAGCCTACGAGCAGTACTTC
CATRSPRGTEAYEQYF
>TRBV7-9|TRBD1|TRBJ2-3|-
TGTGCCAGCAGCCGGGACAGGGACACAGATACGCAGTATTTT
CASSRDRDTDTQYF
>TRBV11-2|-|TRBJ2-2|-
TGTGCCAGCAGCAGATGGGACACAACCGGGGAGCTGTTTTTT
CASSRWDTTGELFF
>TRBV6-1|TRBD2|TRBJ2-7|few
TGTGCCAGCAGTGATTTTGCGGGAGTTAGAGACGAGCAGTACTTC
CASSDFAGVRDEQYF
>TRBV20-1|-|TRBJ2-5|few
TGCAGTACCATCGGTTCGGAGACCCAGTACTTC
CSTIGSETQYF
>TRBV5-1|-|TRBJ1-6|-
TGCGCCAGCAGCTTGGGACAGCCTAATTCACCCCTCCACTTT
CASSLGQPNSPLHF
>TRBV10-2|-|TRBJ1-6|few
TGCGCCAGCAGTCCCACAGGGTGGAGTTCACCCCTCCACTTT
CASSPTGWSSPLHF
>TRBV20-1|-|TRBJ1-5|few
TGCAGTGCTAGGTTAGATCAGCCCCAGCATTTT
CSARLDQPQHF
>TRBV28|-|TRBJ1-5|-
TGTGCCAGCCATAGCAATCAGCCCCAGCATTTT
CASHSNQPQHF
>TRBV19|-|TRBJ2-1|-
TGTGCCAGTAGTCCCCGGACAGGGAGGGGGCCTAGGGATGAGCAGTTCTTC
CASSPRTGRGPRDEQFF
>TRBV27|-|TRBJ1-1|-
TGTGCCAGCTGGAAGCAAGACAGATCTTACATGAACACTGAAGCTTTCTTT
CASWKQDRSYMNTEAFF
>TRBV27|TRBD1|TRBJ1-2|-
TGTGCCACCAAATCCGGGACAGGGAACACTAACTATGGCTACACCTTC
CATKSGTGNTNYGYTF
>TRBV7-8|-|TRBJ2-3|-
TGTGCCAGCAGCTTAGGGCAGGTCAACACAGATACGCAGTATTTT
CASSLGQVNTDTQYF
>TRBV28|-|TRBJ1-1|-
TGTGCCAGCGAGAGCCGCACTGAAGCTTTCTTT
CASESRTEAFF
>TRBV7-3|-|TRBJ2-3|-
TGTGCCAGCACCCCAGGGGTGGGGTTCGATACGCAGTATTTT
CASTPGVGFDTQYF
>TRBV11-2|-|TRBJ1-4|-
TGTGCCAGCAGCCCCAGGGGAGCAACTAATGAAAAACTGTTTTTT
CASSPRGATNEKLFF
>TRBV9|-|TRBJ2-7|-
TGTGCCAGCAGCCTTTCAACAGCCGGCGAGCAGTACTTC
CASSLSTAGEQYF
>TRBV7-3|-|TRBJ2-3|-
TGTGCCAGCAGCTTAATGGCGGGGCTTAACACAGATACGCAGTATTTT
CASSLMAGLNTDTQYF
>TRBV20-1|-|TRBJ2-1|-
TGCAGTGCGCAGGCTAGCGTCCAGTTCTTC
CSAQASVQFF
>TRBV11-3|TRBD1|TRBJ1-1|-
TGTGCCAGCAGCCGGGACAGGAACACTGAAGCTTTCTTT
CASSRDRNTEAFF
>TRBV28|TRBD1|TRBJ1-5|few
TGTGCCAGCATTAGAGAAGGGGGCGGCAATCAGCCCCAGCATTTT
CASIREGGGNQPQHF
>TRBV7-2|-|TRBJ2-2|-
TGTGCCAGCAGCTTCGCAAGCGGAAACACCGGGGAGCTGTTTTTT
CASSFASGNTGELFF
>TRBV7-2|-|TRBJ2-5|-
TGTGCCAGCAGCTTAAGGTGGCGGGGAGAGACCCAGTACTTC
CASSLRWRGETQYF
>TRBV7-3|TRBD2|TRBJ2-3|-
TGTGCCAGCAGCTTAAGGAGCGGGGGGACCACAGATACGCAGTATTTT
CASSLRSGGTTDTQYF
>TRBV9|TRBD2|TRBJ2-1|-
TGTGCCAGCAGCGTATCCAGCGGGGGGGCGACATACAATGAGCAGTTCTTC
CASSVSSGGATYNEQFF
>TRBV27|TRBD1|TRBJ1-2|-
TGTGCCAGCAGTTTTACAGGGGAAGCGGATGGCTACACCTTC
CASSFTGEADGYTF
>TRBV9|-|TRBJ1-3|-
TGTGCCAGCAGCGTAGGATTTAAGGGGGCTGGAAACACCATATATTTT
CASSVGFKGAGNTIYF
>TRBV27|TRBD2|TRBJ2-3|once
TGTGCCAGCAGTCTAGGACTAGCGGGAACCACAGATACGCAGTATTTT
CASSLGLAGTTDTQYF
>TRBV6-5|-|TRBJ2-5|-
TGTGCCAGCCGGACTATGATTAGCGTGGAGACCCAGTACTTC
CASRTMISVETQYF
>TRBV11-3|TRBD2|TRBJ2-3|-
TGTGCCAGCAGCATTAGGAGCGGGGACGCAGATACGCAGTATTTT
CASSIRSGDADTQYF
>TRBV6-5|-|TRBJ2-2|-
TGTGCCAGCAGTTACTCTTGGGGTTCAGCGGCCGGGGAGCTGTTTTTT
CASSYSWGSAAGELFF
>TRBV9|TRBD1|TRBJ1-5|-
TGTGCCAGCAGCCGACAGGGGAGGTCTAATCAGCCCCAGCATTTT
CASSRQGRSNQPQHF
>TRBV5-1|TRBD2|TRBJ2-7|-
TGCGCCAGCAGCTCTAGCGGGAGGGAGGAGCGGCAGTACTTC
CASSSSGREERQYF
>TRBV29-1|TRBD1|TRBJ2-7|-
TGCAGCGTTGACGGGACAGGGAACGAGCAGTACTTC
CSVDGTGNEQYF
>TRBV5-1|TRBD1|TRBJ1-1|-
TGCGCCAGCAGCAGCGGGACAGGGGTTTACTCGACTGAAGCTTTCTTT
CASSSGTGVYSTEAFF
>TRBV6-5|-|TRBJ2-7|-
TGTGCCAGCAGTACACCCCGCCAGGGGATCTACGAGCAGTACTTC
CASSTPRQGIYEQYF
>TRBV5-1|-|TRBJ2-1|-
TGCGCCAGCAGCTTGCGAACAAAAGCGGCGGGTGCTTCGACTCGGCAGTTCTTC
CASSLRTKAAGASTRQFF
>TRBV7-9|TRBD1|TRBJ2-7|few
TGTGCCAGCAGCCTCGGACAGGGAGGTCCCTACGAGCAGTACTTC
CASSLGQGGPYEQYF
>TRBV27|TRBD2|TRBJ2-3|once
TGTGCCAGCAGCGGACTAGCGGGAGGGAGGGGGTCAGATACGCAGTATTTT
CASSGLAGGRGSDTQYF
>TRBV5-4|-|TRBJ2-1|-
TGTGCCAGCAGCCCTAACCAGGACAGCTACAATGAGCAGTTCTTC
CASSPNQDSYNEQFF
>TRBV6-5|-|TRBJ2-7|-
TGTGCCAGCAGTTACTCGAACGTTCTGAGGAGTAAGCAGTACTTC
CASSYSNVLRSKQYF
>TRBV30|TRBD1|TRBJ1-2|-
TGTGCCTCGCTATCTTGGACAGGGCCGAACTATGGCTACACCTTC
CASLSWTGPNYGYTF
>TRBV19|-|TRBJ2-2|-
TGTGCCAGTAGTATAGTTGGGCTAGCACGGGCCGGGGAGCTGTTTTTT
CASSIVGLARAGELFF